The sequence of this TCR beta chain was determined in a study of blood T cell repertoires in COVID-19. Study-level information: The analysed material was cDNA or gDNA that came from T cells, B-cell-depleted T cells, or PBMCs.

Ages ranged from about 18 to 89 years, with residence in about 24 US areas. The germline V gene encodes CDR1 SGHVS and CDR2 FQNEAQ. This CDR3 is 16 amino acids long. The V segment lost 2 bases and the J segment 5 bases; nucleotides outside the gene matches: 9. Profiled with immunoSEQ multiplex PCR; TCRdb holds only in-frame clones, not every one. This table has 250,000 to 300,000 clones, under 95% appearing once. The source is a woman between 40 and 50 years old with acute COVID-19. Sequenced input: PBMCs or T cells enriched from blood (not recorded which). V is TRBV7-8 and J is TRBJ1-1; TRBD1 agrees at 9 bases. This CDR3 is CASSLPSTGGSTEAFF. CDR3 sequence (DNA): TGTGCCAGCAGCTTACCGTCCACAGGGGGCTCGACTGAAGCTTTCTTT.